This T cell receptor beta chain was profiled in a study of T cells in Graves' hyperthyroidism and ophthalmopathy. This clonotype was seen at least ten times. Its specificity is not known. The study's findings and limits: The blood repertoire included most of the expanded thyroid clonotypes above 0.001. A 13 V-J signature model discriminated ophthalmopathy versus stable hyperthyroidism.

TCR beta CDR3 regions were amplified from RNA transcripts. First-round RT-PCR of the TCR CDR3 relied on the HTBI primer set. TCRdb passed the multiplex PCR reads through MiXCR, listing each CDR3 protein once. The sample has hundreds of thousands of distinct CDR3 sequences, around 38% seen once; the top ten hold about 8.9%. Germline V CDR1 and CDR2: DFQATT, SNEGSKA (reference sequence). The CDR3 runs 15 residues. V gave up 0 bases and J gave up 1 base, with 7 bases separating them. If no ophthalmopathy progression occurred within 18 months, Graves' hyperthyroidism was stable. This receptor was identified in a man aged 18 to 30 with Graves' hyperthyroidism. V gene TRBV20-1 combines with J gene TRBJ2-6, with D uncertain. Input material: blood. The CDR3 DNA is TGCAGTGCTAGAGATGGGCTGTCTGGGGCCAACGTCCTGACTTTC. Its translation is CSARDGLSGANVLTF.